This TCR beta chain comes out of a study of spatial heterogeneity in lung cancer (dated by TCRdb to the late 2010s). In terms of the full investigation: Beta-chain transcripts were consistently detected in greater numbers than alpha-chain transcripts, which likely reflected higher beta-chain transcript abundance. In tumor regions, TCR transcript counts showed a strong correlation with a T cell transcriptional module score from matched bulk RNA-seq. In the raw uncorrected reads, each unique combination of TCR and UMI appeared on average more than ten times. In non-small cell lung cancer, the study made a quantitative comparison of TCR alpha and beta repertoires among multiple tumor regions, matched nontumor lung and blood. Nonsynonymous mutation counts, determined by whole-exome sequencing of tumor tissue, were related to features of the TCR repertoire. Both alpha and beta chains were TCR-sequenced in fewer than 250 tumor regions, 64 matched nontumor lung samples and some 50 PBMC samples obtained at surgery. Findings and caveats that apply to the study as a whole: Counts of ubiquitous and regional expanded TCRs correlated with counts of ubiquitous and regional nonsynonymous mutations, respectively. TCR-seq was estimated to cover only approximately 6.6% of tumor T cells for alpha chains and approximately 12% for beta chains. The number of expanded intratumoral alpha and beta TCRs correlated with the tumor nonsynonymous mutation count. Additional single-cell paired TCR alpha and beta sequencing was considered necessary to confirm, at a functional level, the hypothesis that regional TCRs recognize regional mutations.

The time point label corresponds to: sample taken at primary tumor resection. The donors were 65 to 85 patients from the lung TRACERx cohort who had early-stage, untreated non-small cell lung cancer. TCR sequencing used whole RNA extracted from tumor and nontumor lung tissue, or from cryopreserved PBMC samples, without cell sorting. Patients were selected for TCR sequencing only if sufficient RNA was available from at least two tumor regions. Before being selected, tumor and adjacent nontumor lung specimens were reviewed by a lung pathologist. Library creation used 5' RACE. The sample was run on a NextSeq 500. In the TCR library protocol, a unique molecular identifier was attached to each TCR cDNA molecule so that PCR and sequencing errors could be corrected. From the authors' description of their analysis: TCR identification, UMI-based error correction and CDR3 extraction were all carried out with Decombinator tools. Expanded TCRs were defined as those above a frequency of 2 per 1,000, corresponding to the top 1% of the tumor frequency distribution. Expanded tumor TCRs statistically deemed absent (corrected P<0.05) from at least one tumor region were classed as regional, and all other expanded tumor TCRs were classed as ubiquitous. Renyi diversity was calculated using the R vegan package after each repertoire was subsampled 100 times to 5,000 TCRs. CDR3 similarity networks were built from amino acid triplet string-kernel similarity, connecting CDR3s with pairwise similarity above 0.82. Clones were called with MiXCR by TCRdb after fastp trimmed the public reads at Q25, and only in-frame beta chains were retained. Duplicate CDR3 protein sequences are folded into a single record with the most common DNA and genes. In this record, the V and J calls reflect TCRdb's handling and not the investigators' own analysis. This sample holds 2,000 to 2,500 distinct CDR3 sequences; around 25% were observed only once. Of the sample, 12% falls within the top ten clones.

Deletion took 5 bases off V and 0 bases off J, with a span of 7 bases between the germline ends. As encoded in the germline V gene (reference sequence), CDR1 is LNHDA while CDR2 is SQIVND. Including the terminal cysteine and phenylalanine, the CDR3 comprises 13 residues. Left in the record is the CDR3 DNA by itself, 39 bases read in frame from the first base. This clonotype appeared a few times. What antigen it recognizes has not been identified. Per-base qualities were not stored, and no clone one base away is much larger. Because this beta chain is a stray read in a library intended to capture alpha chains, its abundance should not be given much weight.

The sequencing here drew on lung tumor tissue, taken at surgery. The V and J genes are TRBV19 and TRBJ2-5; the D gene assignment is ambiguous. The origin of this receptor is a male donor with early-stage non-small cell lung cancer. In nucleotide form, the sequence is TGTGCCAGTAGTTTTCTGTACCAAGAGACCCAGTACTTC. Translation gives CASSFLYQETQYF.